Following are 10 T cell receptor beta chains from one sample sequenced in a study of T cells after yellow fever vaccination. A single record per CDR3 protein comes from TCRdb applying MiXCR to the 5' RACE reads. The table includes 250,000 or so distinct CDR3 sequences, over 3% detected once. The material sequenced was PBMCs, taken 15 days after the yellow fever booster vaccination. The source of these receptors is a man aged 18 to 30 who received the YFV17D yellow fever vaccine.

This clonotype appeared many times. The rearrangement uses TRBV6-1 and TRBJ2-3, with D perhaps being TRBD1 or TRBD2 (5 bases each). V lost 5 bases and J lost 2, with 14 bases in between. Per germline, CDR1 MNHNS and CDR2 SASEGT. The CDR3 consists of 15 residues. The CDR3 loop is CASSYLGDYTDTQYF. The CDR3 DNA is TGTGCCAGCAGTTACTTGGGGGATTACACAGATACGCAGTATTTT.

This clonotype was seen at least ten times. V usage is TRBV18 and J usage is TRBJ1-2; D is unclear. Per the germline V gene, CDR1 is KGHSH and CDR2 is LQKENI. V gave up 1 base and J gave up 2 bases, with 8 bases separating them. CDR3 length: 14 amino acids. In nucleotides, the CDR3 is TGTGCCAGCTCACCACGGACTACCAACTATGGCTACACCTTC. Residues: CASSPRTTNYGYTF.

Many counts were recorded for this clonotype. V is TRBV6-1 and J is TRBJ1-2; TRBD1 is a possible D gene (5 bases). The length of the CDR3 is 16 residues. From germline, CDR1 is MNHNS and CDR2 SASEGT. V was cut by 2 bases and J by 0 bases, with 13 bases left in between. In DNA, the CDR3 is TGTGCCAGCAGTGAATGGAGGGGCATCTCTAACTATGGCTACACCTTC. Protein sequence: CASSEWRGISNYGYTF.

Many counts were recorded for this clonotype. The V call is TRBV5-6, the J call TRBJ2-3, with D uncertain. Germline V lookup: CDR1 SGHDT, CDR2 YYEEEE. CDR3 size: 16 residues. Trimming pared 4 bases from V and 0 bases from J, leaving 15 bases between. CDR3 sequence reads: CASSPLAAASTDTQYF. DNA for the CDR3: TGTGCCAGCAGCCCCCTGGCCGCTGCCAGCACAGATACGCAGTATTTT.

The sample holds many counts of this clonotype. V usage is TRBV28 and J usage is TRBJ1-5; 7 bases line up with TRBD1. Trimming removed 6 bases from V and 4 bases from J; junction bases left unmatched: 9. The CDR3 covers 15 residues. Germline V gene data show CDR1 as MDHEN and CDR2 as SYDVKM. This CDR3 reads CASSREGARNQPQHF. In nucleotides, the CDR3 is TGTGCCAGCAGCAGGGAGGGGGCGCGGAATCAGCCCCAGCATTTT. The whole variable domain, filled in from reference TRBV28 and TRBJ1-5, reads DVKVTQSSRYLVKRTGEKVFLECVQDMDHENMFWYRQDPGLGLRLIYFSYDVKMKEKGDIPEGYSVSREKKERFSLILESASTNQTSMYLCASSREGARNQPQHFGDGTRLSIL.

This clonotype showed up many times. The rearrangement joins TRBV3-1 to TRBJ1-5; D is undetermined. Germline V lookup: CDR1 LGHDT, CDR2 YNNKEL (reference sequence). Trimming removed 4 bases at V and 6 bases at J, with 13 bases between. The CDR3 loop spans 14 amino acids. This CDR3 reads CASSPVWGGQPQHF. The CDR3 DNA reads TGTGCCAGCAGCCCCGTATGGGGAGGTCAGCCCCAGCATTTT.

This clonotype was picked up many times. The CDR3 spells CASSEQAGQGNTEAFF. In DNA form, the CDR3 reads TGTGCCAGCAGTGAACAAGCCGGACAGGGGAACACTGAAGCTTTCTTT. V gene TRBV6-1 combines with J gene TRBJ1-1; 8 positions agree with TRBD1. CDR3 length: 16 amino acids. The ends lost 2 bases at V and 1 base at J; junction bases unmatched: 6. CDR1 MNHNS and CDR2 SASEGT come from the germline V gene.

This clonotype was found many times. The chain joins TRBV7-9 to TRBJ2-5; D is uncertain. Germline CDR1 reads SEHNR; CDR2 reads FQNEAQ (reference sequence). V lost 5 bases to trimming and J lost 1 base, with 14 bases between them. The length of the CDR3 is 15 residues. The CDR3 loop reads CASSAAVGRQETQYF. As DNA, the CDR3 is TGTGCCAGCAGCGCGGCGGTAGGCCGCCAAGAGACCCAGTACTTC.

This clonotype was seen repeatedly, ten times or more. CDR3 nucleotide sequence: TGTGCCAGCAGCTGGTGGACAGGGAATCACAATGAGCAGTTCTTC. It is translated as CASSWWTGNHNEQFF. The rearrangement links TRBV5-8 to TRBJ2-1; 8 nucleotides align to TRBD1. Germline V gene lookup returns CDR1 SGHTS and CDR2 YDEGEE. This CDR3 has 15 amino acids. The V gene end was trimmed by 3 bases and the J gene end by 5 bases; junction bases not matched to a gene: 7.

The sample holds many counts of this clonotype. The J gene is TRBJ2-7, the V gene TRBV29-1; 8 nucleotides align to TRBD1. The CDR3 spans 12 residues. The germline V gene has CDR1 SQVTM and CDR2 ANQGSEA. J gave up 4 bases and V 4 bases, and 3 bases lay outside the gene matches. The CDR3 DNA sequence: TGCAGCGTTGGAGGACAGGGTTACGAGCAGTACTTC. It specifies CSVGGQGYEQYF.